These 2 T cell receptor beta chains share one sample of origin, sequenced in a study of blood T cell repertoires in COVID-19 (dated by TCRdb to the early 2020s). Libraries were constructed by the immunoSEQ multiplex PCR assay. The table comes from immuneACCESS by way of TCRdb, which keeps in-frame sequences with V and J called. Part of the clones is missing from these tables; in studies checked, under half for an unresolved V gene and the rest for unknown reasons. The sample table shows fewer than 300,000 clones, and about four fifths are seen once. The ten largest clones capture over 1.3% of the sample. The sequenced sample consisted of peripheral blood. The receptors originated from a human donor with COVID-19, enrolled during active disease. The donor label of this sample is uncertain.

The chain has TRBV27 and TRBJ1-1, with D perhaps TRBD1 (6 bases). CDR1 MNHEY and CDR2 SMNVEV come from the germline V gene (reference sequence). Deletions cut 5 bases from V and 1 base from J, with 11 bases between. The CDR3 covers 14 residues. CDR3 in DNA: TGTGCCAGCAGTGTTATAGGGGGGAACACTGAAGCTTTCTTT. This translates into CASSVIGGNTEAFF.

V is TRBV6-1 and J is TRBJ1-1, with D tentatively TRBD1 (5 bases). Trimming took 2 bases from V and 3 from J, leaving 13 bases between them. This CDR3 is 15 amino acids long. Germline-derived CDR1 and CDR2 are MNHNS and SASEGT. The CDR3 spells CASSEWGVGDTEAFF. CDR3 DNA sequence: TGTGCCAGCAGTGAATGGGGGGTTGGGGACACTGAAGCTTTCTTT.